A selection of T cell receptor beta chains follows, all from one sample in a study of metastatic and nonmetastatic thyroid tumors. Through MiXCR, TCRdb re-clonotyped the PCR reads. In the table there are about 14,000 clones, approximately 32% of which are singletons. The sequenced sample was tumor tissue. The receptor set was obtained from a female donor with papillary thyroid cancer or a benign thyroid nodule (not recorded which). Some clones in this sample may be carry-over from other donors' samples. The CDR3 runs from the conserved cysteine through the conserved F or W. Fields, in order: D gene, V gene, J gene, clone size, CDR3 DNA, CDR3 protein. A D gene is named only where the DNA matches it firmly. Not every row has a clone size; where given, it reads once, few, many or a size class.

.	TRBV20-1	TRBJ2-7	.	TGCAGTGCTAGGGACTATAACGGATCCGAGCAGTACTTC	CSARDYNGSEQYF
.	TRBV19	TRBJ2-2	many	TGTGCCAGTAGTATTTATTCGGGGACCGGGGAGCTGTTTTTT	CASSIYSGTGELFF
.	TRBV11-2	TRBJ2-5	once	TGTGCCAGCAGCCGAGAGGGGTGGGAGACCCAGTACTTC	CASSREGWETQYF
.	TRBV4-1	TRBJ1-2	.	TGCGCCAGCAGCCGCATGGGCGGAGATCAGAAGGGCTACACCTTC	CASSRMGGDQKGYTF
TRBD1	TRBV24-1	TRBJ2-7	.	TGTGCCACCAGTCCGGGACAGGGGGCGCCCGGGGGCTACGAGCAGTACTTC	CATSPGQGAPGGYEQYF
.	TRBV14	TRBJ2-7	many	TGTGCCAGCAGCTACGGGACTCATATAACCTACGAGCAGTACTTC	CASSYGTHITYEQYF
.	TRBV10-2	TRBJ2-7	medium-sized	TGCGCCAGCAGTCCGGTGGCCTACGAGCAGTACTTC	CASSPVAYEQYF
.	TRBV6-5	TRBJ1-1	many	TGTGCCAGCAGTTACGGGGATGGGGCAGCTTTCTTT	CASSYGDGAAFF
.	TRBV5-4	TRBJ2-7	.	TGTGCCAGCAGTCTTCCCGGGACGGGCGAGCAGTACTTC	CASSLPGTGEQYF
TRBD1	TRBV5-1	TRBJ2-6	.	TGCGCCAGCAGCCCGGGACAGGAAACTGGGGCCAACGTCCTGACTTTC	CASSPGQETGANVLTF
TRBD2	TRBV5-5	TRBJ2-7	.	TGTGCCAGCAGCTTACTAGCGGGAGAGGACGAGCAGTACTTC	CASSLLAGEDEQYF
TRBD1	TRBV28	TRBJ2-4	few	TGTGCCAGCAGTCCCCAGGGGGTGGCCAAAAACATTCAGTACTTC	CASSPQGVAKNIQYF
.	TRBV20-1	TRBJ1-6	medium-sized	TGCAGTGCTAGAGATGGCGGGGAGCAAAATTCACCCCTCCACTTT	CSARDGGEQNSPLHF
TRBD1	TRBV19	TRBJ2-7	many	TGTGCCAGTAGAGGGGACAGCTACGAGCAGTACTTC	CASRGDSYEQYF
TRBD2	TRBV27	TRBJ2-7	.	TGTGCCAGCACCCTATTAGGGGGGGCTAGCGGGACCACGGGGGAGCAGTACTTC	CASTLLGGASGTTGEQYF
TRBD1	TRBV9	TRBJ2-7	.	TGTGCCAGCAGCGTAGCAGGGGGCGTCTACGAGCAGTACTTC	CASSVAGGVYEQYF
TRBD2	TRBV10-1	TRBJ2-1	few	TGCGCCAGCAGCCCCGGGGTAGCGGGGGGGGGTGGCAATGAGCAGTTCTTC	CASSPGVAGGGGNEQFF
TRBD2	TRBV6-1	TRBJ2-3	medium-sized	TGTGCCAGCAGTTTAGCGGGACGCACAGATACGCAGTATTTT	CASSLAGRTDTQYF
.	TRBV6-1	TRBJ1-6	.	TGTGCCAGCAGTGAATCAGAAAATTCACCCCTCCACTTT	CASSESENSPLHF
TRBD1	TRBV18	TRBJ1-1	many	TGTGCCAGCTCACCGGACAGGGGGCTGAACACTGAAGCTTTCTTT	CASSPDRGLNTEAFF
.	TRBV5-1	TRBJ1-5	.	TGCGCCAGCAGCTTGGCCCCTCCGGGACACATCAAACCTCAGCCCCAGCATTTT	CASSLAPPGHIKPQPQHF
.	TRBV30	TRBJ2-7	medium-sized	TGTGCCTGGAGTGTAGCGGGGACAGCCTACGAGCAGTACTTC	CAWSVAGTAYEQYF
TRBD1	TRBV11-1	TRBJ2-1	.	TGTGCCAGCAGCTCACTTGGGACAGGGATCTACAATGAGCAGTTCTTC	CASSSLGTGIYNEQFF
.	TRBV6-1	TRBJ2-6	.	TGTGCCAGCAGTGAAGTTAGGCGGGGTTCTGGGGCCAACGTCCTGACTTTC	CASSEVRRGSGANVLTF
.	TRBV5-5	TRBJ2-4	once	TGTGCCAGCAGCCCCTGGGACTTAGCTTCCAAAAACATTCAGTACTTC	CASSPWDLASKNIQYF
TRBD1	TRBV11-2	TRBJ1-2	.	TGTGCCAGCAGCCTTGAGGGGACAGCCTATGGCTACACCTTC	CASSLEGTAYGYTF
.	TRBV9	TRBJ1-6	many	TGTGCCAGCAGCCTAGGACTGAATTCACCCCTCCACTTT	CASSLGLNSPLHF
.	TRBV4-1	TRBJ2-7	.	TGCGCCAGCAGCCAAGATCGTTTAACAGCGACCTACGAGCAGTACTTC	CASSQDRLTATYEQYF
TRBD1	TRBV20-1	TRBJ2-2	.	TGCAGTGCAGTACACAGGGGGTCTAACACCGGGGAGCTGTTTTTT	CSAVHRGSNTGELFF
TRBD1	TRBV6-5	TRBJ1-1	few	TGTGCCAGCAGTTACAAGGGGGCATGGACTGAAGCTTTCTTT	CASSYKGAWTEAFF
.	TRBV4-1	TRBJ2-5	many	TGCGCCAGCAGCCAAGAATCACCGGGGGCCTGGCAAGAGACCCAGTACTTC	CASSQESPGAWQETQYF